The table lists the clone carrying this TCR beta chain with a few counts. Its antigen is not known. TCRdb re-called the RT-PCR reads with MiXCR, one entry per CDR3 protein. Among approximately 520,000 distinct CDR3 sequences listed, roughly 25% were seen once. The record originates from a study of response to subunit inactivated influenza vaccine. Regarding the study as a whole: The authors put forward the suggestion that each seasonal influenza vaccination may bring in only a limited number of new T cells.

The sample in question was CD4+ T cells sorted from PBMCs, obtained 4 to 6 days after vaccination. The receptor was isolated from a man aged 45 to 65 who received an inactivated influenza vaccine.

CDR3 nucleotides: TGCAGCGCCGGTCGGGGAACCTACGAGCAGTACTTC. It yields the protein CSAGRGTYEQYF. The chain carries TRBV29-1 and TRBJ2-7; D is perhaps TRBD2 (5 bases). CDR3 length equals 12 residues. The V gene lost 7 bases and the J gene lost 2 bases, with 12 bases spanning the gap. Germline loops: CDR1 SQVTM, CDR2 ANQGSEA.